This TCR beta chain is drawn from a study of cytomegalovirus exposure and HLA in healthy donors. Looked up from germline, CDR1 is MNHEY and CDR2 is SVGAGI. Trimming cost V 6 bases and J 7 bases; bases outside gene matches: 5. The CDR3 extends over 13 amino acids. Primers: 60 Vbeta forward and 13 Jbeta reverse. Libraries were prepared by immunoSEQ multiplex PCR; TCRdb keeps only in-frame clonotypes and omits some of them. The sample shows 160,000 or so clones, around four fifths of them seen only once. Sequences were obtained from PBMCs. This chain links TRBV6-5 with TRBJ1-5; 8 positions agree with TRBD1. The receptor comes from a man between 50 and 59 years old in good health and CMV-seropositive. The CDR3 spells CASSQGAWQPQHF. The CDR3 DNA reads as TGTGCCAGCAGCCAGGGGGCCTGGCAGCCCCAGCATTTT.